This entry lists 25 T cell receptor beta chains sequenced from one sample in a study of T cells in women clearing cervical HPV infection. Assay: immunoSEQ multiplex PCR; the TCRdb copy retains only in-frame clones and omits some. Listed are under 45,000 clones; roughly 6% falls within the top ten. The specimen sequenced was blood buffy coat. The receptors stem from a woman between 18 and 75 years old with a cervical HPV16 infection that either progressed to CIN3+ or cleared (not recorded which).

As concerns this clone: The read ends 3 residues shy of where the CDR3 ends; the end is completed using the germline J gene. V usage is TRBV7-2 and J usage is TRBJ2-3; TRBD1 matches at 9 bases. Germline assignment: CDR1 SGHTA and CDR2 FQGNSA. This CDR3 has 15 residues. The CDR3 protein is CASSGQGRVRETQYF. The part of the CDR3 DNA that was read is TGTGCCAGCAGCGGACAGGGGCGAGTGCGGGAGACG.

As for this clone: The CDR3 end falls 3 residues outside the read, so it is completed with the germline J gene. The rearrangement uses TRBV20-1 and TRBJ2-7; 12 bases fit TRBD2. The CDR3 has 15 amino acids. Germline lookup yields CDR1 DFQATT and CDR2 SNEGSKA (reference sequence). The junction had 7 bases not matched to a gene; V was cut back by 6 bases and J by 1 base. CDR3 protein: CSANPLAGGSYEQYF. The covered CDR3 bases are TGCAGTGCAAACCCCCTAGCGGGAGGGTCCTACGAG.

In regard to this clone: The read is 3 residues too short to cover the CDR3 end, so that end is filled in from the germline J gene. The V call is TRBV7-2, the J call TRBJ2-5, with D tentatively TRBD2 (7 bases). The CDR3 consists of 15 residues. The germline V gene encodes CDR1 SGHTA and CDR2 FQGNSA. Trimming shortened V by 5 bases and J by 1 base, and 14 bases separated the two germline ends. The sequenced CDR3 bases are TGTGCCAGCAGCAATGGGGGGGCCCGCCAAGAGACC. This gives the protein CASSNGGARQET. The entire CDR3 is CASSNGGARQETQYF.

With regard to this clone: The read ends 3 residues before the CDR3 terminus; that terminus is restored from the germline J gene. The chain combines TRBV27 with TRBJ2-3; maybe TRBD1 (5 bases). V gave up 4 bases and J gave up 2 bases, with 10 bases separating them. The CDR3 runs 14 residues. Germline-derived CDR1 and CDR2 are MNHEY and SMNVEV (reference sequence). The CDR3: CASSSLQATDTQYF. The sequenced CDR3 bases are TGTGCCAGCAGTTCGCTACAGGCCACAGATACG.

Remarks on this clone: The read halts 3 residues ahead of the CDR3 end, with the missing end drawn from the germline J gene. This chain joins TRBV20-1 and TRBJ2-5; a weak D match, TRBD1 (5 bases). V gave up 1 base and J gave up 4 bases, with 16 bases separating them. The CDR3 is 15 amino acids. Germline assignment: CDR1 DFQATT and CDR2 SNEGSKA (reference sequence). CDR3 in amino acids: CSARVGRQGPETQYF. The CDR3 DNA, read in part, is TGCAGTGCTAGAGTGGGGCGCCAAGGGCCAGAGACC.

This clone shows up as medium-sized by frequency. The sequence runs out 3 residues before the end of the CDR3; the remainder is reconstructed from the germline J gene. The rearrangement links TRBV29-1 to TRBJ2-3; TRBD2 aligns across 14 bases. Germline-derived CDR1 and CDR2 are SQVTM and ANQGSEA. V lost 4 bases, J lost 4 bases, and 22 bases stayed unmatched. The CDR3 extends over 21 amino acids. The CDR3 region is CSVGEIEWGLAGVGAADTQYF. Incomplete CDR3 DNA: TGCAGCGTTGGGGAGATAGAGTGGGGACTAGCGGGAGTGGGGGCGGCAGATACG.

The sequenced part of the CDR3 DNA is TGTGCCAGCAGTGCAATGGACAGGGGGCAGGGCGGGGAG. This codes for CASSAMDRGQGGE. The full CDR3 is CASSAMDRGQGGELFF. V usage is TRBV6-1 and J usage is TRBJ2-2, with TRBD1 matching over 11 bases. The read terminates 3 residues before the CDR3 end, so the remaining end is supplied by the germline J gene. V lost 4 bases to trimming and J lost 7 bases; unmatched junction nucleotides: 8. The germline V gene has CDR1 MNHNS and CDR2 SASEGT. The CDR3 is 16 amino acids.

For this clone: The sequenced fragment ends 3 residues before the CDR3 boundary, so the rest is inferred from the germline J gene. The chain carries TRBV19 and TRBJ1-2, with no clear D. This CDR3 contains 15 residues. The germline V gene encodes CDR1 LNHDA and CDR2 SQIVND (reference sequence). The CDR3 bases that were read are TGTGCCAGTAGGCGTAGCGGGAGGGCCACAGATACC. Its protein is CASRRSGRATDT. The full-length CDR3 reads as CASRRSGRATDTYTF.

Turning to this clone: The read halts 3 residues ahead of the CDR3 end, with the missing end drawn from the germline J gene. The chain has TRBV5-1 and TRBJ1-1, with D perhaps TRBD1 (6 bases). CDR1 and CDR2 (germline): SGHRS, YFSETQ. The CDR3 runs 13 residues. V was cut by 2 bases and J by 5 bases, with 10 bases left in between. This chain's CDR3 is CASSFQGRTEAFF. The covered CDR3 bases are TGCGCCAGCAGCTTTCAGGGGAGAACTGAA.

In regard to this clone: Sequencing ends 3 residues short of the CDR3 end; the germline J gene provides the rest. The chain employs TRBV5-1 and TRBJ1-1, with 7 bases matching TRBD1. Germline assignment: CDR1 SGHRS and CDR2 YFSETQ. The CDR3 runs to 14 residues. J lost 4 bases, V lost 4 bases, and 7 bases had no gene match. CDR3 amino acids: CASSHGQGVTEAFF. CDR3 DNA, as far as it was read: TGCGCCAGCAGCCACGGGCAGGGGGTCACTGAA.

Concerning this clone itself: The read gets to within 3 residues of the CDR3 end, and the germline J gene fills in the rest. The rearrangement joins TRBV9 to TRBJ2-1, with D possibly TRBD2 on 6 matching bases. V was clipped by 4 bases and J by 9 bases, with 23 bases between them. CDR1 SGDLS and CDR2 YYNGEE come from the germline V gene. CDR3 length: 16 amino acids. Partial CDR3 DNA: TGTGCCAGCAGCTTCAGTAGCGGTGTGGGGACGACTGAG. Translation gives CASSFSSGVGTTE. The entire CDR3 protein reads CASSFSSGVGTTEQFF.

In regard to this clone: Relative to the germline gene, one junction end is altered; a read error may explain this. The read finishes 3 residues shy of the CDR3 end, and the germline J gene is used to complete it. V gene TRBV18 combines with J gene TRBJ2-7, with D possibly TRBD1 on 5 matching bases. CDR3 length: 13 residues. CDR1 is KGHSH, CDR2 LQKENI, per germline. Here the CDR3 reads CASFRVSSFEQYF. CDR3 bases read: TGTGCCAGCTTCAGGGTCTCATCCTTCGAG.

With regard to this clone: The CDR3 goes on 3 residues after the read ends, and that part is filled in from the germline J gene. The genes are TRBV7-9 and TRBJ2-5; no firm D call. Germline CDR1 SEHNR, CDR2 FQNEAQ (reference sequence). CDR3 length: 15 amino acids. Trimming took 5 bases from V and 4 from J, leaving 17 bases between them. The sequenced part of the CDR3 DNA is TGTGCCAGCAGCCCATCCATCGACCTAGGAGAGACC. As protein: CASSPSIDLGET. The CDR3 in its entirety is CASSPSIDLGETQYF.

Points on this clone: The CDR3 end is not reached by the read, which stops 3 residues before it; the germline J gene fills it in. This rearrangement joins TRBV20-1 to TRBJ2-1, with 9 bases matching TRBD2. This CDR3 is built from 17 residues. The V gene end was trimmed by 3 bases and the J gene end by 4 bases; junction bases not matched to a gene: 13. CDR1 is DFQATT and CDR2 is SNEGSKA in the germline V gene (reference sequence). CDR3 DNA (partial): TGCAGTGCTAGTCCGACTAGCGGAGATTTCCTGTACAATGAG. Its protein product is CSASPTSGDFLYNE. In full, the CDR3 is CSASPTSGDFLYNEQFF.

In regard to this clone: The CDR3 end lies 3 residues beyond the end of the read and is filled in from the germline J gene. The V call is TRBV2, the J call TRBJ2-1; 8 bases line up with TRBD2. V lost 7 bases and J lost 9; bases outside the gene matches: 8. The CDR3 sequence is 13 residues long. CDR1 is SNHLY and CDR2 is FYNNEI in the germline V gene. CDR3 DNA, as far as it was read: TGTGCCAGCATGACTAGCGCTGAGCGTGAG. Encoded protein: CASMTSAERE. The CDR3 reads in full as CASMTSAEREQFF.

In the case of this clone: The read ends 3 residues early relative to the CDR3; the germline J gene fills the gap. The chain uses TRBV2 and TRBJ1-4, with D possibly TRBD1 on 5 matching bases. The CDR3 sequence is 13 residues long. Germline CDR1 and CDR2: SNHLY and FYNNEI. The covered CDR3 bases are TGTGCCAGCAGTGACAGGGAAATTTCACCA. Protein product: CASSDREISP. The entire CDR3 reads CASSDREISPLFF.

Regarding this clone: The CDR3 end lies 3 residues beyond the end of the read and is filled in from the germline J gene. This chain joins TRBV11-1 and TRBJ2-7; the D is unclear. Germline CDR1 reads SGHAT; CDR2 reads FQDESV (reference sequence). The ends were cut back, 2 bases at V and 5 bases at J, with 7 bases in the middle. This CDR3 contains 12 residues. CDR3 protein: CASSLNEDEQYF. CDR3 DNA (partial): TGTGCCAGCAGCTTAAACGAGGACGAG.

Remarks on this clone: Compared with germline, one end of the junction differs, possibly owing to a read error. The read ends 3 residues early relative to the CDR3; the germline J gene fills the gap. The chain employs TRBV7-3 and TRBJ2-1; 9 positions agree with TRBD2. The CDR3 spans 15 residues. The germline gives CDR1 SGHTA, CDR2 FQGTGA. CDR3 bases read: TGTGTCAGCAGCCTAATGGGGGCGGGAGGGGATGAG. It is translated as CVSSLMGAGGDE. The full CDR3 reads CVSSLMGAGGDEQFF.

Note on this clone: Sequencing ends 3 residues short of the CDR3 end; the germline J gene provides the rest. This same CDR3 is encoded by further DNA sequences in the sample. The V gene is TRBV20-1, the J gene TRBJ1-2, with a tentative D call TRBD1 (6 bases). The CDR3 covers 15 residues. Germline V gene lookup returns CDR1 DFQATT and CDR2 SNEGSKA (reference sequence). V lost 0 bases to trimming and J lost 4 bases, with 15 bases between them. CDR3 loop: CSARDEGGRGYGYTF. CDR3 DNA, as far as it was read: TGCAGTGCTAGAGATGAGGGGGGGCGAGGCTATGGC.

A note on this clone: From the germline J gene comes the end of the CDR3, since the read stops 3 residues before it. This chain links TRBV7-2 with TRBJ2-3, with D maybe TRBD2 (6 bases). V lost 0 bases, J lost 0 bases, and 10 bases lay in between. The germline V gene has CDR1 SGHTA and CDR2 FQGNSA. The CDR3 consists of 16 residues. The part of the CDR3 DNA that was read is TGTGCCAGCAGCTTAGCGGCGGGGATGAGCACAGATACG. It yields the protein CASSLAAGMSTDT. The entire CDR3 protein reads CASSLAAGMSTDTQYF.

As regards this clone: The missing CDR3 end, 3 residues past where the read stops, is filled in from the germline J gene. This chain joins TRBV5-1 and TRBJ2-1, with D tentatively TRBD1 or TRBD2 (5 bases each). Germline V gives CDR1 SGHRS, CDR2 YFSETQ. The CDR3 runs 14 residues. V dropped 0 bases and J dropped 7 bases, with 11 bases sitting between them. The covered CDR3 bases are TGCGCCAGCAGCTTGGCATCAGGGAGAAATGAG. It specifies CASSLASGRNE. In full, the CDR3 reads CASSLASGRNEQFF.

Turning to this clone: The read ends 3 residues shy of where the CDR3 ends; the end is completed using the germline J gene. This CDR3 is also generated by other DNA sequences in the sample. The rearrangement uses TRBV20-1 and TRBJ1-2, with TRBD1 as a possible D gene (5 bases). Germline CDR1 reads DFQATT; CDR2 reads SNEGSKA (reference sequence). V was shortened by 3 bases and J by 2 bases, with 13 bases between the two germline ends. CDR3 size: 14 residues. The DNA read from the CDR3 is TGCAGTGCTAGCGTCGCAGGGATCAACTATGGC. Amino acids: CSASVAGINYG. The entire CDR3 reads CSASVAGINYGYTF.

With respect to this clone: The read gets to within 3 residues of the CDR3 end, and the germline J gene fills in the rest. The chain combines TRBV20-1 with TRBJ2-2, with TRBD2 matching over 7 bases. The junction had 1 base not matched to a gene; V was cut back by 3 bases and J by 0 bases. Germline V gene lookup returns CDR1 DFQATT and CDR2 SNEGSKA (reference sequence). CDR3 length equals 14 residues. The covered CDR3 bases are TGCAGTGCTAGGGGACTACCGAACACCGGGGAG. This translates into CSARGLPNTGE. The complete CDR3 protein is CSARGLPNTGELFF.

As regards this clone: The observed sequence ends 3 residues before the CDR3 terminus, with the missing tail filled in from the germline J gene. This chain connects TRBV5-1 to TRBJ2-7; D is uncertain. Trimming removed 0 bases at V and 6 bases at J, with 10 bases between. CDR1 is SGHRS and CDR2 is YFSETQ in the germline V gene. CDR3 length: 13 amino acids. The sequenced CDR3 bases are TGCGCCAGCAGCTTGGAGGCAGCGCTCGAG. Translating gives CASSLEAALE. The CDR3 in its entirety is CASSLEAALEQYF.

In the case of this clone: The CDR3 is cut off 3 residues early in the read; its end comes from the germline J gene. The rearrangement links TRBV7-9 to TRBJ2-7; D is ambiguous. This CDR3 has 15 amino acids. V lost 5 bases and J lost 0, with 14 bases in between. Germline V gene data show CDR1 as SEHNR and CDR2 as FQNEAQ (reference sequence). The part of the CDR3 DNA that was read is TGTGCCAGCAGCCCAGTTAACCCTAGCTCCTACGAG. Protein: CASSPVNPSSYE. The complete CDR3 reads CASSPVNPSSYEQYF.